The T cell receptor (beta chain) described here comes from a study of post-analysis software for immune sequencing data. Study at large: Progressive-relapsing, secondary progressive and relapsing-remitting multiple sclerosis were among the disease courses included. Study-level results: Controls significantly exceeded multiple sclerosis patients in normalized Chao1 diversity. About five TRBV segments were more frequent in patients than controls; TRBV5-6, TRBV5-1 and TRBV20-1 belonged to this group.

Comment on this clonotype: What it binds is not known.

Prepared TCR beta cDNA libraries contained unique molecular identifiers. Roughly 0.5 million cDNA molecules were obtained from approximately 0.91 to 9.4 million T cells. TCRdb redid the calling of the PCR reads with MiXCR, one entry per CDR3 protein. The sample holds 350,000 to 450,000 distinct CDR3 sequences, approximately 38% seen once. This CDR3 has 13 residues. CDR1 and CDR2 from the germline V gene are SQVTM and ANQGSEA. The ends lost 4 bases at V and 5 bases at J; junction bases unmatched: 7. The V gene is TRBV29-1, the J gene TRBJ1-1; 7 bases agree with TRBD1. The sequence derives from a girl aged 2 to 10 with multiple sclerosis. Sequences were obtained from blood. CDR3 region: CSVAGRGTTEAFF. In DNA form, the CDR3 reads TGCAGCGTTGCAGGCAGGGGGACGACTGAAGCTTTCTTT.